Below are 8 T cell receptor beta chains sequenced from a single sample in a study of shared clonotypes between healthy human individuals (dated by TCRdb to 2018 to 2020). CD8 naive samples consisted of CD45RO-negative cells that were positively selected for CCR7, yielding a CD45RA+CCR7+ population without TemRA cells. The protocol used for the library was the immunoSEQ multiplex PCR assay. The source is immuneACCESS, and TCRdb retained only in-frame sequences with V and J called. Part of the clones is not carried over; for the studies checked, unresolved V genes explain less than half of this, and the remainder is unexplained. For this sample the table gives some 2.1 million clones, of which about 93% were detected only once. About 1.7% of the sample goes to the ten largest clones. The sequenced sample consisted of naive CD8+ T cells from PBMCs. This specimen's cell subset or site label, per the study, means: CD45RA+CCR7+. Receptor source: a man aged 18 to 30 in good health. Some clones in this sample may be carry-over from other donors' samples.

Notes on this clone: Sequence at one end of the junction differs from germline and may be a read error. The CDR3 coding sequence is TGTGCCAGCAGTTTAGGGCCTGGAGAGCGGTTCTTC. Its protein is CASSLGPGERFF. This sequence joins TRBV28 and TRBJ2-1; D unresolved. CDR3 length: 12 amino acids. Germline V gene sequence: CDR1 MDHEN, CDR2 SYDVKM.

In this sample, this clone turned up once. The chain employs TRBV6-1 and TRBJ2-7; tentatively, D is TRBD2 (5 bases). V lost 2 bases and J 1 base, leaving 18 bases between the germline ends. The CDR3 sequence is 17 residues long. Germline assignment: CDR1 MNHNS and CDR2 SASEGT. The CDR3 reads CASSEFRRGILSYEQYF. The CDR3, as DNA: TGTGCCAGCAGTGAATTTCGTAGAGGGATTCTTTCCTACGAGCAGTACTTC.

The chain has TRBV28 and TRBJ2-3; 10 bases align to TRBD2. CDR3 length: 17 amino acids. With 3 bases clipped from V and 6 bases from J, the junction kept 12 bases outside the gene matches. The germline V gene has CDR1 MDHEN and CDR2 SYDVKM. CDR3 in amino acids: CASSFPKREGLADTQYF. The CDR3 DNA sequence: TGTGCCAGCAGTTTTCCCAAGCGGGAGGGATTAGCGGATACGCAGTATTTT. The full variable domain, in which reference TRBV28 and TRBJ2-3 provide the parts outside the CDR3, is DVKVTQSSRYLVKRTGEKVFLECVQDMDHENMFWYRQDPGLGLRLIYFSYDVKMKEKGDIPEGYSVSREKKERFSLILESASTNQTSMYLCASSFPKREGLADTQYFGPGTRLTVL.

The V call is TRBV7-9, the J call TRBJ2-7; D is unclear. V was trimmed by 5 bases and J by 4 bases, leaving 18 bases between them. Per the germline V gene, CDR1 is SEHNR and CDR2 is FQNEAQ (reference sequence). The CDR3 spans 15 residues. CDR3 nucleotides: TGTGCCAGCAGCCCCCCTCCAGTGGGCGATTACGAGCAGTACTTC. Its protein is CASSPPPVGDYEQYF.

The chain combines TRBV6-5 with TRBJ2-5; 8 bases agree with TRBD2. Trimming removed 2 bases from V and 4 bases from J; junction bases left unmatched: 3. The V gene's germline CDR1 is MNHEY and CDR2 SVGAGI. The CDR3 contains 14 residues. The CDR3 DNA reads as TGTGCCAGCAGTTACGGACTAGCAACAGAGACCCAGTACTTC. Amino acids: CASSYGLATETQYF.

The chain has TRBV29-1 and TRBJ2-1; 8 nucleotides line up with TRBD1. This CDR3 region has 19 residues. V shed 3 bases, J shed 0 bases, and the junction held 16 bases outside the gene matches. Germline V gene data show CDR1 as SQVTM and CDR2 as ANQGSEA. The CDR3 region has the DNA TGCAGCGTTGACGCCCGGGACAGGATTTTGGGAAGCTCCTACAATGAGCAGTTCTTC. Amino acid sequence: CSVDARDRILGSSYNEQFF.

This clone appeared a single time. The chain has TRBV19 and TRBJ1-5; D may be TRBD1 (5 bases). This CDR3 contains 17 residues. V was clipped by 7 bases and J by 0 bases, with 19 bases between them. The germline V gene has CDR1 LNHDA and CDR2 SQIVND (reference sequence). CDR3 DNA: TGTGCCAGTACCCCCTGGGGGGGTCTTTTTAGCAATCAGCCCCAGCATTTT. Its translation: CASTPWGGLFSNQPQHF.

The chain couples TRBV6-5 to TRBJ1-2, with 7 bases matching TRBD1. Germline V gene sequence: CDR1 MNHEY, CDR2 SVGAGI. With 6 bases clipped from V and 2 bases from J, the junction kept 9 bases outside the gene matches. The CDR3 is made up of 15 amino acids. The CDR3 region has the DNA TGTGCCAGCAGCATTCGACAGGGACTGAACTATGGCTACACCTTC. Translation gives CASSIRQGLNYGYTF.